This T cell receptor beta chain was captured in a study of blood T cell repertoires in COVID-19. The study drew participants aged about 18 to 95 years from about two dozen US areas. Participants in the exposed group had met a COVID-19 case in the 2 weeks before joining the study. This clone was seen once. In the original analysis: Amplification of reference gene primers provided the estimated nucleated cell counts. Method: immunoSEQ multiplex PCR; TCRdb's copy keeps in-frame clones and lacks some. Clonal size and the V and J genes are those of that table, whereas D and trimming came from the DNA. Counted here are 430,000 or so clones, roughly 88% occurring once; the ten biggest clones make up 1.4%. The clonotype was recovered from a woman under 30 who had been exposed to COVID-19. Specimen: PBMCs or T cells enriched from blood (not recorded which).

Written as DNA, the CDR3 is TGTGCCAGCAGCCTTGGCCCAAGACAGGGTGAAGCTTTCTTT. It specifies CASSLGPRQGEAFF. This chain links TRBV6-5 with TRBJ1-1; 7 positions agree with TRBD1. The trim removed 6 bases at V and 7 bases at J, leaving 11 bases unmatched. Germline CDR1 and CDR2: MNHEY and SVGAGI. This CDR3 contains 14 residues.